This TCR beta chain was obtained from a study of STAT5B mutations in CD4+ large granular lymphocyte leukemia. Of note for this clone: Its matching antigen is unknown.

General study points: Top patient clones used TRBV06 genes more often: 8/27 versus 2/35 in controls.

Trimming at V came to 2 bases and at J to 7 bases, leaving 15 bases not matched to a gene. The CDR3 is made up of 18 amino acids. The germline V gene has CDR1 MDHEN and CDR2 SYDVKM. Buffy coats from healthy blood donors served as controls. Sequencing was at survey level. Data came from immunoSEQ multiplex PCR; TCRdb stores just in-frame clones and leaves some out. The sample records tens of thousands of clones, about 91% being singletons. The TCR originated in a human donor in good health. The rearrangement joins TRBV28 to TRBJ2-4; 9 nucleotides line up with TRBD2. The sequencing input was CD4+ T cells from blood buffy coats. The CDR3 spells CASSLRGRARNFMNIQYF. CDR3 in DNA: TGTGCCAGCAGTTTACGCGGGAGGGCCCGAAATTTCATGAACATTCAGTACTTC.